This TCR beta chain was identified in a study of radiotherapy plus CTLA-4 blockade in lung cancer. Clones were sequenced by immunoSEQ multiplex PCR, and TCRdb holds only the in-frame ones, with some missing. The sample records more than 25,000 clones, under 80% being singletons. Regarding this clone: The antigen remains undetermined. At one boundary the junction diverges from the germline segment, which might be a read error.

People whose metastatic non-small-cell lung cancer was chemo-refractory got focal radiation along with CTLA-4 blockade by ipilimumab. The CDR3 is 12 residues long. Per germline, CDR1 SGHVS and CDR2 FQNEAQ. Whole-study results and caveats: An expansion of tumor-derived TCR clones occurred in blood after radiotherapy plus ipilimumab.

The TCR sequence derives from a human donor with non-small cell lung cancer who had stable disease on radiotherapy plus ipilimumab. The material sequenced was peripheral blood, taken from a patient treated with radiotherapy plus ipilimumab. The chain recombines TRBV7-8 with TRBJ1-1, with a tentative D call TRBD1 (5 bases). The CDR3 DNA sequence: TGTGCCAGCAGCTTAGTGGTGACAGAACTTTCCTTT. Its protein product is CASSLVVTELSF.